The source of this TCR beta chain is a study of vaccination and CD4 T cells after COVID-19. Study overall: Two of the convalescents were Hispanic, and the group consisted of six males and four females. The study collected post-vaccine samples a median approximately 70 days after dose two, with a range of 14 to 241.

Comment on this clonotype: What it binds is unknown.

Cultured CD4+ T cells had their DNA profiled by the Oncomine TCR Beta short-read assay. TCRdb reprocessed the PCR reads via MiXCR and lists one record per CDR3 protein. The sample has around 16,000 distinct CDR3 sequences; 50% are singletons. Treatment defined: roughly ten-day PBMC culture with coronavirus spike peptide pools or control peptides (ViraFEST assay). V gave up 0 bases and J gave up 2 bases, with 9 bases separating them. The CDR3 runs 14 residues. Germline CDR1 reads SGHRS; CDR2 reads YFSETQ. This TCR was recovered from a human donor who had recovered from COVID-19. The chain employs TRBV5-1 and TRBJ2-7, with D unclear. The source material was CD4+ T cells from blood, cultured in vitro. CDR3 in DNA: TGCGCCAGCAGCTTGGTTCCTAGTCCCTACGAGCAGTACTTC. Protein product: CASSLVPSPYEQYF.